This T cell receptor beta chain was captured by sequencing in a study of response to subunit inactivated influenza vaccine. Ten or more counts support this clonotype. Its cognate antigen is unknown. TCRdb re-derived calls from the RT-PCR reads in MiXCR, one entry per CDR3 protein. The sample holds some 480,000 distinct CDR3 sequences, roughly 9.7% seen once. Study-level results: Each seasonal influenza vaccination recruits few new T cells, the authors suggested.

The CDR3 runs 15 residues. Germline CDR1 and CDR2: LGHNA and YNFKEQ. V was cut by 0 bases and J by 2 bases, with 8 bases left in between. The rearrangement uses TRBV4-2 and TRBJ2-1; D possibly corresponds to TRBD1 (5 bases). The sequences come from PBMCs from blood, collected roughly 47 days after vaccination. The source of this sequence is a man in his fifties who received an inactivated influenza vaccine. The CDR3 DNA follows: TGTGCCAGCAGCCAAGATGGGGCCACCTACAATGAGCAGTTCTTC. It yields the protein CASSQDGATYNEQFF.